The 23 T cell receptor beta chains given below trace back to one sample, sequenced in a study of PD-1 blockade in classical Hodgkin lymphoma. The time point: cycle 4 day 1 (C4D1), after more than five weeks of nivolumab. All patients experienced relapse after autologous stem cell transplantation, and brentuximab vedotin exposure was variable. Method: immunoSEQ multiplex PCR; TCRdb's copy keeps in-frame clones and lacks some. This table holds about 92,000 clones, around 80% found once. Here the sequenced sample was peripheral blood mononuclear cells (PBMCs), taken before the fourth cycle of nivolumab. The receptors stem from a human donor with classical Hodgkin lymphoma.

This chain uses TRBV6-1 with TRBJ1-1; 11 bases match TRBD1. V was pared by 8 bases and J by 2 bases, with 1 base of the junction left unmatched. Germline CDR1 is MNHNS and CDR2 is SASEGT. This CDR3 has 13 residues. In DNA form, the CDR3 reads TGTGCCAGCGGGACAGGGGGAAACACTGAAGCTTTCTTT. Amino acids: CASGTGGNTEAFF.

This CDR3 is CASSQDTGTDTQYF. CDR3 DNA: TGCGCCAGCAGCCAGGATACGGGCACAGATACGCAGTATTTT. This sequence joins TRBV5-1 and TRBJ2-3, with no clear D. CDR1 is SGHRS, CDR2 YFSETQ, per germline. The CDR3 extends over 14 amino acids. V gave up 4 bases and J gave up 1 base, with 10 bases separating them.

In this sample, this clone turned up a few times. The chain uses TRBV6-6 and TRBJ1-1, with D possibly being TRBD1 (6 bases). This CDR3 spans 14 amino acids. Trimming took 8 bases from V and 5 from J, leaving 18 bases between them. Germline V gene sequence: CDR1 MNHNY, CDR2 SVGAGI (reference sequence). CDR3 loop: CASGSGVMVTEAFF. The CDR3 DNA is TGTGCCAGCGGCTCAGGGGTAATGGTAACTGAAGCTTTCTTT.

The CDR3 region has the DNA TGCAGCGTGGTTAGGGGGGGCGGGGAGACCCAGTACTTC. As protein: CSVVRGGGETQYF. This chain uses TRBV29-1 with TRBJ2-5, with D tentatively TRBD2 (7 bases). CDR1 is SQVTM, CDR2 ANQGSEA, per germline. V gave up 6 bases and J gave up 5 bases, with 16 bases separating them. The CDR3 has 13 amino acids.

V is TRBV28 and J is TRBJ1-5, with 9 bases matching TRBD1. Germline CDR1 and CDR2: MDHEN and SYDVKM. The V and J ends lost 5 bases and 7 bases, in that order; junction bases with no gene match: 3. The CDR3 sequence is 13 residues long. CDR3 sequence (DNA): TGTGCCAGCAGTCGGGACAGGGTGCAGCCCCAGCATTTT. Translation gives CASSRDRVQPQHF.

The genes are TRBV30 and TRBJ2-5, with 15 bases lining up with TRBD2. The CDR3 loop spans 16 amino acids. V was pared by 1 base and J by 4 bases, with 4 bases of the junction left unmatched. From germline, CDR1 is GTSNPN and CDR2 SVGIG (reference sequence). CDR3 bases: TGTGCCTGGAGTGGGGGACTAGCGGGAGGTGGAGAGACCCAGTACTTC. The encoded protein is CAWSGGLAGGGETQYF. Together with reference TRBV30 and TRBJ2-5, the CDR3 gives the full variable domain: SQTIHQWPATLVQPVGSPLSLECTVEGTSNPNLYWYRQAAGRGLQLLFYSVGIGQISSEVPQNLSASRPQDRQFILSSKKLLLSDSGFYLCAWSGGLAGGGETQYFGPGTRLLVL.

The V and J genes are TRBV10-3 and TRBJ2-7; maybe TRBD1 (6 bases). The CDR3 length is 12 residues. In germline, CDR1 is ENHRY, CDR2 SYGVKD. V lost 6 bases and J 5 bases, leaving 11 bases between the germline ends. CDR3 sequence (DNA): TGTGCCATCAGGCAATCAGGGGACGAGCAGTACTTC. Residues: CAIRQSGDEQYF.

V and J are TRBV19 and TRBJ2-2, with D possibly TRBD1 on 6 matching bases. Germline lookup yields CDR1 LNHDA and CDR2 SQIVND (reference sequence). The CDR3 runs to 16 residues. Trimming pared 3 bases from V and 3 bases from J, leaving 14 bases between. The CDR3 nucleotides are TGTGCCAGTAGTATTCTTCCGACAGGACACACCGGGGAGCTGTTTTTT. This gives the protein CASSILPTGHTGELFF.

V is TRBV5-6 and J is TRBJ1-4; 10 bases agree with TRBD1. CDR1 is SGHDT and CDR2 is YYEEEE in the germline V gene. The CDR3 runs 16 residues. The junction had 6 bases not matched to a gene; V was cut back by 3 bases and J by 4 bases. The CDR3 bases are TGTGCCAGCAGCTCGCCCGGGACAGGGGATAATGAAAAACTGTTTTTT. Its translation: CASSSPGTGDNEKLFF.

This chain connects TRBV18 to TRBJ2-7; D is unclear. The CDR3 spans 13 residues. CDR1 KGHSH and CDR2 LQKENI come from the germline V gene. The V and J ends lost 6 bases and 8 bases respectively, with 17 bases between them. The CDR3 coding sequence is TGTGCCAGCTCCCTCCGGGCTAAGGATAAGCAGTACTTC. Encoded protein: CASSLRAKDKQYF.

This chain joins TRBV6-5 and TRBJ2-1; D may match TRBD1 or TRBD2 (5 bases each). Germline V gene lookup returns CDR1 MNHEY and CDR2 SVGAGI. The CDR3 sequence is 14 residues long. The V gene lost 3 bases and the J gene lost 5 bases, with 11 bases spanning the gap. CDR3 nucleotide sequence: TGTGCCAGCAGTTATCGGGACCAGCACAATGAGCAGTTCTTC. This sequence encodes CASSYRDQHNEQFF.

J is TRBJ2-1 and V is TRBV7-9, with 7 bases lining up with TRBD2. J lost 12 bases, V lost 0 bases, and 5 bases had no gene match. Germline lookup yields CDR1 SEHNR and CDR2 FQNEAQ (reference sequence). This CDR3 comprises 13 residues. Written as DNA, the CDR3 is TGTGCCAGCAGCTTAGCGGCGGGAGAGTGGCAGTTCTTC. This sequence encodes CASSLAAGEWQFF.

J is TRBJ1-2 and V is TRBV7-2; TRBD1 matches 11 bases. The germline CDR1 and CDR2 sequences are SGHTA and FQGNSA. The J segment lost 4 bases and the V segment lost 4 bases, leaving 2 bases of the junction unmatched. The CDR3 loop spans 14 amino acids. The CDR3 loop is CASSSGQGAYGYTF. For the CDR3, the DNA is TGTGCCAGCAGCTCCGGACAGGGGGCCTATGGCTACACCTTC. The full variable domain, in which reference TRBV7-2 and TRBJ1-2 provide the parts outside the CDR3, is GAGVSQSPSNKVTEKGKDVELRCDPISGHTALYWYRQSLGQGLEFLIYFQGNSAPDKSGLPSDRFSAERTGGSVSTLTIQRTQQEDSAVYLCASSSGQGAYGYTFGSGTRLTVV.

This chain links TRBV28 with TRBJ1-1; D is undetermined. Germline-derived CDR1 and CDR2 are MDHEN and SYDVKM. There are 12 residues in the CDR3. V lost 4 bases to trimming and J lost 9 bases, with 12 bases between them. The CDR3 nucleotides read TGTGCCAGCAGTTCCGTGACCGAAAAAGCTTTCTTT. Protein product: CASSSVTEKAFF.

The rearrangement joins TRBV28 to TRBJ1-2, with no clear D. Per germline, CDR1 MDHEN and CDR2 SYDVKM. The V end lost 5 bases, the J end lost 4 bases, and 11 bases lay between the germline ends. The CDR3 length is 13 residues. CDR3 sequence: CASSVRTGYGYTF. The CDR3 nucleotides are TGTGCCAGCAGTGTACGGACGGGCTATGGCTACACCTTC.

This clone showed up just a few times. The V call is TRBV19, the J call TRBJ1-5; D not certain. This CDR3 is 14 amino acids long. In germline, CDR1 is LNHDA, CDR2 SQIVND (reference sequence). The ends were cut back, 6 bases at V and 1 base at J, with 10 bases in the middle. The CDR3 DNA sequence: TGTGCCAGTAGAAGGACGGGCAGCAATCAGCCCCAGCATTTT. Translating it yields CASRRTGSNQPQHF.

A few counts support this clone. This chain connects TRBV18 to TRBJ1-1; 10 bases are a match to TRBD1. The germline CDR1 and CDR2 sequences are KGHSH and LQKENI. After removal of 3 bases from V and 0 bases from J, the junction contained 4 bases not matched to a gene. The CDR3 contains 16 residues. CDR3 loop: CASSPGQGRMNTEAFF. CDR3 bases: TGTGCCAGCTCACCGGGACAGGGGAGAATGAACACTGAAGCTTTCTTT.

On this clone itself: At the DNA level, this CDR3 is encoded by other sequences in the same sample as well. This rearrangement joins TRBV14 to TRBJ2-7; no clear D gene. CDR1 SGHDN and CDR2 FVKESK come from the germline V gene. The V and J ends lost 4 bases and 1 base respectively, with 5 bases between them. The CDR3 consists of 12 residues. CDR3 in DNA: TGTGCCAGCAGCCCAAATTCCTACGAGCAGTACTTC. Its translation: CASSPNSYEQYF. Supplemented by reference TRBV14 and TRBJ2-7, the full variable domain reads EAGVTQFPSHSVIEKGQTVTLRCDPISGHDNLYWYRRVMGKEIKFLLHFVKESKQDESGMPNNRFLAERTGGTYSTLKVQPAELEDSGVYFCASSPNSYEQYFGPGTRLTVT.

The CDR3, as DNA: TGTGCCAGCAGTGAAGCGACAGGGGGCGCGGGCAATCAGCCCCAGCATTTT. This sequence encodes CASSEATGGAGNQPQHF. This rearrangement joins TRBV6-1 to TRBJ1-5, with 10 bases matching TRBD1. CDR3 length equals 17 residues. Germline CDR1 MNHNS, CDR2 SASEGT. The V gene end was trimmed by 0 bases and the J gene end by 2 bases; junction bases not matched to a gene: 4.

The DNA for the CDR3 is TGCAGCGTTGGGCAACAGGGAGGAGACTATGGCTACACCTTC. Its translation: CSVGQQGGDYGYTF. The gene calls are TRBV29-1 and TRBJ1-2; the D gene is possibly TRBD1 (6 bases). V gave up 4 bases and J gave up 3 bases, with 15 bases separating them. The CDR3 is 14 amino acids. Germline V gives CDR1 SQVTM, CDR2 ANQGSEA.

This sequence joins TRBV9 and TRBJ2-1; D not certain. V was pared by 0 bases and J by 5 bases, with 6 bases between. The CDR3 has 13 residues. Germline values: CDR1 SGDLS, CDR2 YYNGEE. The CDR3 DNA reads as TGTGCCAGCAGCGTAGTTAGGGACAATGAGCAGTTCTTC. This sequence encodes CASSVVRDNEQFF.

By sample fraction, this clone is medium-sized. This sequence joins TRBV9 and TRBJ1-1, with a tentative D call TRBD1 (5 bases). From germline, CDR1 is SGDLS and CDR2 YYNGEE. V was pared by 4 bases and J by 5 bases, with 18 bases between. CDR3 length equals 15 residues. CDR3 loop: CASSRTGAKGTEAFF. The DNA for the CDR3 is TGTGCCAGCAGCAGAACAGGAGCGAAGGGGACTGAAGCTTTCTTT.

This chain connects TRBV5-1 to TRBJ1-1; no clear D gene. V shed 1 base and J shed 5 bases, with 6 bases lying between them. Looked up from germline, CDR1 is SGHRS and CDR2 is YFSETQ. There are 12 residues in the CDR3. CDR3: CASSLKGTEAFF. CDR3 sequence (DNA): TGCGCCAGCAGCTTGAAGGGTACTGAAGCTTTCTTT. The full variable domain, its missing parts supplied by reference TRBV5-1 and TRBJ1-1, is KAGVTQTPRYLIKTRGQQVTLSCSPISGHRSVSWYQQTPGQGLQFLFEYFSETQRNKGNFPGRFSGRQFSNSRSEMNVSTLELGDSALYLCASSLKGTEAFFGQGTRLTVV.